This T cell receptor beta chain was profiled in a study of early T cells in non-severe SARS-CoV-2 infection. Across the whole study: The chains were unpaired, and the sequenced material was bulk RNA from unsorted whole blood. Points from the study as a whole: Matching results from VDJdb favored anti-spike CD8 responses, leaving private and CD4 specificities undetected.

Of note for this clonotype: Antigen: not known.

The CDR3 covers 15 residues. Germline V gene lookup returns CDR1 MDHEN and CDR2 SYDVKM. V shed 5 bases and J shed 4 bases, with 17 bases lying between them. Individual cDNA molecules were tagged with unique molecular identifiers, the study reported. MiXCR, run by TCRdb on the 5' RACE reads, gives a single entry per CDR3 protein. Here the sample spans roughly 57,000 distinct CDR3 sequences, about 13% being singletons. The TCR sequence derives from an adult who was a healthcare worker with PCR-confirmed SARS-CoV-2 infection or an uninfected control (not recorded which). This rearrangement joins TRBV28 to TRBJ1-2, with a weak D call TRBD1 (5 bases). The input for sequencing was whole blood, taken at baseline. The CDR3 loop reads CASSPGTSEGYGYTF. The CDR3 bases are TGTGCCAGCAGTCCGGGGACCTCCGAGGGCTATGGCTACACCTTC.